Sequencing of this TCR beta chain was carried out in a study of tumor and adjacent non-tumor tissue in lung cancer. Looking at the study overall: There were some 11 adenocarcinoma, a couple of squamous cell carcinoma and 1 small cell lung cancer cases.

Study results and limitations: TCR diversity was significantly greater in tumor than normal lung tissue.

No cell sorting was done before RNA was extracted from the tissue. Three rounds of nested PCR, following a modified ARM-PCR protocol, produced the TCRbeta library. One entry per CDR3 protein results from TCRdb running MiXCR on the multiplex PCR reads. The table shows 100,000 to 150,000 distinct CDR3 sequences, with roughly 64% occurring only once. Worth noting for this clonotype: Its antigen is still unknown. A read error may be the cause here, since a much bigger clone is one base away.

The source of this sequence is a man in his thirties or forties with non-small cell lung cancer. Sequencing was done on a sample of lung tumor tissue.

DNA for the CDR3: TGTGCCAGCAGGACGACAGGGCTGGGGAGCCAGTACTTC. Its protein product is CASRTTGLGSQYF. The chain carries TRBV12-3 or TRBV12-4 and TRBJ2-5, with 7 bases aligning to TRBD1. The trim removed 6 bases at V and 10 bases at J, leaving 11 bases unmatched. The CDR3 loop spans 13 amino acids.